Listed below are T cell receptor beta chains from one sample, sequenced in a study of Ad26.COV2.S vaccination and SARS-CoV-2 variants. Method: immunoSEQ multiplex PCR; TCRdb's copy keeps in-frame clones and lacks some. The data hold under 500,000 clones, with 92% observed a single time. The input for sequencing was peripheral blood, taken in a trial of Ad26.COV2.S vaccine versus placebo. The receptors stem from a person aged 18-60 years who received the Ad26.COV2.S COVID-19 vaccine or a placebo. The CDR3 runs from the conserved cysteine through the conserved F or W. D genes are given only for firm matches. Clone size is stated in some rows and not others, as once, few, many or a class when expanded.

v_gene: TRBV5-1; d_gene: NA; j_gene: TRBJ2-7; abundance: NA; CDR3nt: TGCGCCAGCAGCTTGGTGTTTGGATCCTACGAGCAGTACTTC; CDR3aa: CASSLVFGSYEQYF
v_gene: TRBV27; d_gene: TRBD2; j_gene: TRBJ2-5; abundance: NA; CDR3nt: TGTGCCAGCAGCATAGCGGGGAGTCAAGAGACCCAGTACTTC; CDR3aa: CASSIAGSQETQYF
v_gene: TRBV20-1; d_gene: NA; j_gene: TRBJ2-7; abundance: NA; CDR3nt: TGCAGTGCTGGGTTAGGATACGAGCAGTACTTC; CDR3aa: CSAGLGYEQYF
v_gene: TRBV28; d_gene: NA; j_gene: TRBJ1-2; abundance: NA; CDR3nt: TGTGCCAGCAGCGTGCTCCTTTCGCTTAACTATGGCTACACCTTC; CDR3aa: CASSVLLSLNYGYTF
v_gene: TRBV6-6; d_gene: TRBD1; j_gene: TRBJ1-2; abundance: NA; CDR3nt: TGTGCCAGCAGATCCCTGGGACAGGGGGCGGGCTACACCTTC; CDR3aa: CASRSLGQGAGYTF
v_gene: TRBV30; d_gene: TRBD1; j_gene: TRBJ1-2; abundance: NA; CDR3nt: TGTGCCTGGGGGCTACAGGGGGGCTACACCTTC; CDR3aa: CAWGLQGGYTF
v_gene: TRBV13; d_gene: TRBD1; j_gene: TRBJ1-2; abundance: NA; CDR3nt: TGTGCCAGCAGCTCGCGCGAGACAGGGAACTATGGCTACACCTTC; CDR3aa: CASSSRETGNYGYTF
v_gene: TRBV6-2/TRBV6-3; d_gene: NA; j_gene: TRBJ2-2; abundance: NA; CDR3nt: TGTGCCAGCAGTTACATAGACACCGGGGAGCTGTTTTTT; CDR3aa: CASSYIDTGELFF
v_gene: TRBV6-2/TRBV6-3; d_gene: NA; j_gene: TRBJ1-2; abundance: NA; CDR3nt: TGTGCCAGCAGTTATAAGTCCCTCTATGGCTACACCTTC; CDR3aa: CASSYKSLYGYTF
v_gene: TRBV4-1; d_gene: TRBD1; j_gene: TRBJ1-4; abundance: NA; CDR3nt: TGCGCCAGCAGCCAAGGAGGAATAGGAGGGGGCGGTGAAAAACTGTTTTTT; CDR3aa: CASSQGGIGGGGEKLFF
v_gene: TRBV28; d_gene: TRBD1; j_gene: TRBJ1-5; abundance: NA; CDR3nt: TGTGCCAGCAGACCTGACAGGGGGAGGATGTATGAGCCCCAGCATTTT; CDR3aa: CASRPDRGRMYEPQHF
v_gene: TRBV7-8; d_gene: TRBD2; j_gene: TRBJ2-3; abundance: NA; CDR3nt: TGTGCCAGCAGCTTAGTATTAGCGGGGGGCACAGATACGCAGTATTTT; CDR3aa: CASSLVLAGGTDTQYF
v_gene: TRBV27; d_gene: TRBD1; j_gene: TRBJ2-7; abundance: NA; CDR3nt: TGTGCCAGCAGTTTCGGGACAGGGACGCGTGAGCAGTACTTC; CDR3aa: CASSFGTGTREQYF
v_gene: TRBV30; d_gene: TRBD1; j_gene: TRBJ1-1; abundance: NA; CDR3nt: TGTGCCTGGGGTGCCAGGGGGTGGAGGGCCGAAGCTTTCTTT; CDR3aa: CAWGARGWRAEAFF
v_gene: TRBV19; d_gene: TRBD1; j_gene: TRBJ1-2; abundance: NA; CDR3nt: TGTGCCAGTAGGCCGGACAGGGCCTATGGCTACACCTTC; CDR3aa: CASRPDRAYGYTF
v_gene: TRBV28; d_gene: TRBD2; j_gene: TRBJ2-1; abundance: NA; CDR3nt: TGTGCCAGCAGTCCACTCACCAAAGCGGGGGGCCCGGCCAATGAGCAGTTCTTC; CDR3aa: CASSPLTKAGGPANEQFF
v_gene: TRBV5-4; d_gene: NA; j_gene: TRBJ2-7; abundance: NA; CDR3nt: TGTGCCAGCAGCTTCCAGGGCTACGAGCAGTACTTC; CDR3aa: CASSFQGYEQYF
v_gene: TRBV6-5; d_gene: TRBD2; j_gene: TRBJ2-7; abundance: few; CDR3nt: TGTGCCAGCAGTACCGCCCAGGCGGGGAGGGACGAGCAGTACTTC; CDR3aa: CASSTAQAGRDEQYF
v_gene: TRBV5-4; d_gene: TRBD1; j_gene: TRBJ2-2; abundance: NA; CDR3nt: TGTGCCACTAAAGGACAGGTGGCGAGCACCGGGGAGCTGTTTTTT; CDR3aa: CATKGQVASTGELFF
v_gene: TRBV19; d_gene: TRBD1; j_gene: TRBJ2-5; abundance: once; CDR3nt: TGTGCCAGTAGTGACCCCCGCGGACAGGGCGGGGAGACCCAGTACTTC; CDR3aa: CASSDPRGQGGETQYF
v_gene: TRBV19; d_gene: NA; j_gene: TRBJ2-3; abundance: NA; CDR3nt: TGTGCCAGTAGTTCGTCTAGAGATACGCAGTATTTT; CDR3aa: CASSSSRDTQYF
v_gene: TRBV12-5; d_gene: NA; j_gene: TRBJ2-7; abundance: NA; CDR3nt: TGTGCTAGTGGTTTGGATGACAGGCTCCCCTACGAGCAGTACTTC; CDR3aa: CASGLDDRLPYEQYF
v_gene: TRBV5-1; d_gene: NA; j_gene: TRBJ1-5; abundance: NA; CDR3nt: TGCGCCAGCAGCTTGGCCGACGGACCGACCGATCAGCCCCAGCATTTT; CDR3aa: CASSLADGPTDQPQHF
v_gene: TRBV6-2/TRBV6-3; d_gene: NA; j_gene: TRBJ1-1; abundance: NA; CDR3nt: TGTGCCAGCAGTTACCTGGAGGGGAGAAAAGCTTTCTTT; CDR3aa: CASSYLEGRKAFF
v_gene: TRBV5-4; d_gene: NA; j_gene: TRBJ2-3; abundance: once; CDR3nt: TGTGCCAGCAGCTTGGGGGGCACAGATACGCAGTATTTT; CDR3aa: CASSLGGTDTQYF
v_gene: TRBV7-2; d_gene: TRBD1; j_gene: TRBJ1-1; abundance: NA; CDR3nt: TGTGCCAGCAGCATACACGGACAGGGAGCGGCTGAAGCTTTCTTT; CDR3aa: CASSIHGQGAAEAFF
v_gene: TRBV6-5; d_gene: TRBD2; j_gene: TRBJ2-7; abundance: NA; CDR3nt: TGTGCCAGCACCCCTAGCGGGGGGACGCCCTACGAGCAGTACTTC; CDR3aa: CASTPSGGTPYEQYF